This T cell receptor beta chain was recorded in a study of T-cell memory formation after mild COVID-19. One entry per CDR3 protein, called by TCRdb with MiXCR from the 5' RACE reads. Of over 400,000 distinct CDR3 sequences in the sample, 23% were seen once. The specimen was PBMCs or a T cell subset sorted from them (not recorded which). The clonotype was recovered from an adult woman who had mild COVID-19 (a few samples of this study predate the infection). Cell type and time point are not known.

CDR3 in DNA: TGCGCCAGCAGCCAAGGGGCTAGCGGGGTCTACAATGAGCAGTTCTTC. Protein sequence: CASSQGASGVYNEQFF. The chain links TRBV4-1 to TRBJ2-1; 9 bases fit TRBD2. The germline CDR1 and CDR2 sequences are MGHRA and YSYEKL. The CDR3 runs 16 residues. With 1 base clipped from V and 3 bases from J, the junction kept 4 bases outside the gene matches.